The T cell receptor (beta chain) under discussion was sequenced for a study of blood T cell repertoires in COVID-19. Study-wide background: COVID-19 samples from acute and convalescent phases originated in the United States, Italy and Spain. The analysed material was cDNA or gDNA that came from T cells, B-cell-depleted T cells, or PBMCs.

Per germline, CDR1 SEHNR and CDR2 FQNEAQ (reference sequence). V lost 3 bases and J 0 bases, leaving 5 bases between the germline ends. The CDR3 sequence is 13 residues long. Authors' data handling: Reference gene primer amplification in the assay estimated nucleated cell counts. Profiling relied on immunoSEQ multiplex PCR, and the TCRdb table lists in-frame clones only, not all of them. V and J calls and clone size are as listed in that table; D and trimming were resolved from the DNA. Of about 62,000 clones detected, 70% to 90% appear once; the ten largest clones hold 1.3%. This clone occurred a few times.

Specimen: peripheral blood. This sequence originates from a woman over 75 with acute or convalescent COVID-19. The gene calls are TRBV7-9 and TRBJ1-2; no definite D call. CDR3 in DNA: TGTGCCAGCAGCTTCGGAGCTAACTATGGCTACACCTTC. It encodes CASSFGANYGYTF. Using reference TRBV7-9 and TRBJ1-2 for the parts outside the CDR3, the full variable domain is DTGVSQNPRHKITKRGQNVTFRCDPISEHNRLYWYRQTLGQGPEFLTYFQNEAQLEKSRLLSDRFSAERPKGSFSTLEIQRTEQGDSAMYLCASSFGANYGYTFGSGTRLTVV.